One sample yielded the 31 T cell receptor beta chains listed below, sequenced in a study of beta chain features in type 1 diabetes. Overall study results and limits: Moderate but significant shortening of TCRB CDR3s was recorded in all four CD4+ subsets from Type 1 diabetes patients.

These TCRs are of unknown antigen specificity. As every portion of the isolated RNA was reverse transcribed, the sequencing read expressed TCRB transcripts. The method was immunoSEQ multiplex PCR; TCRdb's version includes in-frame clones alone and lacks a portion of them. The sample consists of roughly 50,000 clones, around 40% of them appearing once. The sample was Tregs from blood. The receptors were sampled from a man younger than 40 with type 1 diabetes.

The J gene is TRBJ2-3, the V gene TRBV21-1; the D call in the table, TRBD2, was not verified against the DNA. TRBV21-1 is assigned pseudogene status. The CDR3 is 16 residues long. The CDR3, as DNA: TGTGCCAGCAGCAAAGCGCTCCCTGACTCCACAGATACGCAGTATTTT. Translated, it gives CASSKALPDSTDTQYF.

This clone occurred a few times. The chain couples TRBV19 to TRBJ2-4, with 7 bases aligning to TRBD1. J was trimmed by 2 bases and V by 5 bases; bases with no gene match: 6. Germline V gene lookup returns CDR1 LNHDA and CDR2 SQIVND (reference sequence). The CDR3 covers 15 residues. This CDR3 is CASSQQGYSKNIQYF. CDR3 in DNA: TGTGCCAGTAGTCAACAGGGGTATTCCAAAAACATTCAGTACTTC.

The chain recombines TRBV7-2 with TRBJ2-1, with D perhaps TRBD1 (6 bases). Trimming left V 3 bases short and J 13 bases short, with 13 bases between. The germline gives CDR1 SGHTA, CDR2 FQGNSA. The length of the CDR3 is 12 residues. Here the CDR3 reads CASSLDSPHQFF. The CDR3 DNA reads TGTGCCAGCAGCTTGGACAGCCCGCACCAGTTCTTC.

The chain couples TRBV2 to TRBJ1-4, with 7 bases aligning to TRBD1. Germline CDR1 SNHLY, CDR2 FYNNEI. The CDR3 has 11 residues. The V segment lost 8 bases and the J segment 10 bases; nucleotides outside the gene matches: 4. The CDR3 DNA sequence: TGTGCCAGCGAGTACAGGGGAAAACTGTTTTTT. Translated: CASEYRGKLFF.

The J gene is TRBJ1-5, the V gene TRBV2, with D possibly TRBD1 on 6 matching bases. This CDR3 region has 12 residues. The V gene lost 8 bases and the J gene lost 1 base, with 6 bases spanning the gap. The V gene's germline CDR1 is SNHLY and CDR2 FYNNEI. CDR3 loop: CASQGSNQPQHF. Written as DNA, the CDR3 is TGTGCCAGCCAGGGGAGCAATCAGCCCCAGCATTTT.

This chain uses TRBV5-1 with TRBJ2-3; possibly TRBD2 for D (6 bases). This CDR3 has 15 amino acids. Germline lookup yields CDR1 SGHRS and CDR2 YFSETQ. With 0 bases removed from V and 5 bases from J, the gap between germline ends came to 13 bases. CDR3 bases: TGCGCCAGCAGCTTGGGACTAGTCTTACAAGATACGCAGTATTTT. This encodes CASSLGLVLQDTQYF.

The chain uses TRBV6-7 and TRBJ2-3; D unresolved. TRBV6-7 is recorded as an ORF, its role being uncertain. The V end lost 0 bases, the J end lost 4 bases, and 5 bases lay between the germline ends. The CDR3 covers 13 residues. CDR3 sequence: CASSYSSSDTQYF. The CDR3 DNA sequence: TGTGCCAGCAGTTACTCGTCCTCAGATACGCAGTATTTT.

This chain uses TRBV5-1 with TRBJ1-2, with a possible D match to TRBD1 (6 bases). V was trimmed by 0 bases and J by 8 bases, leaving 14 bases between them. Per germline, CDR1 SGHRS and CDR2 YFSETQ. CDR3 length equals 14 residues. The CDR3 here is CASSLDRASWGYTF. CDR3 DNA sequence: TGCGCCAGCAGCTTGGACAGGGCGTCGTGGGGCTACACCTTC.

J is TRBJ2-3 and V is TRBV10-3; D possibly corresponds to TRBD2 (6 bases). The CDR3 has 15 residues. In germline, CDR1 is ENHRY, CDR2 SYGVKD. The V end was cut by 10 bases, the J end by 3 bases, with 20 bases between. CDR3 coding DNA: TGTGCCACCCACCAGGGTACGGGAGCGACAGATACGCAGTATTTT. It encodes CATHQGTGATDTQYF.

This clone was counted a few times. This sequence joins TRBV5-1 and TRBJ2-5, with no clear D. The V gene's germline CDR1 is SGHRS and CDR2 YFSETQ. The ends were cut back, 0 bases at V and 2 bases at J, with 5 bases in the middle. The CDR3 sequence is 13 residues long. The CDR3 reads CASSLGRQETQYF. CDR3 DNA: TGCGCCAGCAGCTTGGGGCGGCAAGAGACCCAGTACTTC.

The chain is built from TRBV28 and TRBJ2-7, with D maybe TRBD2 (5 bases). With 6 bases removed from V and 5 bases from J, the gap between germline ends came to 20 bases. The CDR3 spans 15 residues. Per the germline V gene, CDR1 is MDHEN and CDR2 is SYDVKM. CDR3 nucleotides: TGTGCCAGCAGCTCCCGGGGTAGCCGTCGGGACGAGCAGTACTTC. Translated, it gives CASSSRGSRRDEQYF. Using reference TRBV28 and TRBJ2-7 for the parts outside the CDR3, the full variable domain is DVKVTQSSRYLVKRTGEKVFLECVQDMDHENMFWYRQDPGLGLRLIYFSYDVKMKEKGDIPEGYSVSREKKERFSLILESASTNQTSMYLCASSSRGSRRDEQYFGPGTRLTVT.

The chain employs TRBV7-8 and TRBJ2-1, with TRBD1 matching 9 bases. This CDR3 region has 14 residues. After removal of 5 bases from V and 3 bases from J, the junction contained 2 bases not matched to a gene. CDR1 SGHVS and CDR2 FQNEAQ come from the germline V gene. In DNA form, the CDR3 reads TGTGCCAGCAGCCCGGGACAGGGCTACAATGAGCAGTTCTTC. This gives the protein CASSPGQGYNEQFF.

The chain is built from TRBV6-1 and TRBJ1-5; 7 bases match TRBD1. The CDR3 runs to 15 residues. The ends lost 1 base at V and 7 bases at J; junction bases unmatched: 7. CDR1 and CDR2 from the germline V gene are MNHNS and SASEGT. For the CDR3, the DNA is TGTGCCAGCAGTGAAGGACAGGGAGTCAACCAGCCCCAGCATTTT. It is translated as CASSEGQGVNQPQHF.

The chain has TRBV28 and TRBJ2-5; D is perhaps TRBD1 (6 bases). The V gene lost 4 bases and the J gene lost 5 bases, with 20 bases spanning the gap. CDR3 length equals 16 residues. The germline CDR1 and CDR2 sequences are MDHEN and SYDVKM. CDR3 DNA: TGTGCCAGCAGTTCCTTCGCCAGGGGCTTTGAGGAGACCCAGTACTTC. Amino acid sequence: CASSSFARGFEETQYF.

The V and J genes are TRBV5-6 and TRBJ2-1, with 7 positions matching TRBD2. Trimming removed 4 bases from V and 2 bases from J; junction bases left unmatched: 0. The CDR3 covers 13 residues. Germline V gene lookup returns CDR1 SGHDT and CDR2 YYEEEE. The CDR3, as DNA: TGTGCCAGCAGCCGGGGGGCCTACAATGAGCAGTTCTTC. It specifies CASSRGAYNEQFF.

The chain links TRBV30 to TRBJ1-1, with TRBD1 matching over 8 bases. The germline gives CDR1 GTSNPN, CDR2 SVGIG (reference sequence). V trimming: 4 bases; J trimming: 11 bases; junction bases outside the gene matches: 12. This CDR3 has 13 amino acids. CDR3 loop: CAWTPRQGTYAFF. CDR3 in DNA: TGTGCCTGGACGCCGAGACAGGGGACGTATGCTTTCTTT.

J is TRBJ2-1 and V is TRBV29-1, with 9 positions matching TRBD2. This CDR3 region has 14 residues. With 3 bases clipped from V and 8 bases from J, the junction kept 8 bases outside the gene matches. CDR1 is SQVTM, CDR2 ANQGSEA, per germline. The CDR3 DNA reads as TGCAGCGTTGATAGTAGCGGGAGTTTCTATGAGCAGTTCTTC. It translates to CSVDSSGSFYEQFF.

The CDR3 reads CASSSLPGQGNIQYF. The CDR3 DNA is TGTGCCAGCAGCTCTTTACCCGGACAGGGGAACATTCAGTACTTC. The V call is TRBV5-5, the J call TRBJ2-4; 9 bases fit TRBD1. V was clipped by 3 bases and J by 7 bases; unmatched bases: 8. This CDR3 is 15 amino acids long. Germline values: CDR1 SGHKS, CDR2 YYEKEE (reference sequence).

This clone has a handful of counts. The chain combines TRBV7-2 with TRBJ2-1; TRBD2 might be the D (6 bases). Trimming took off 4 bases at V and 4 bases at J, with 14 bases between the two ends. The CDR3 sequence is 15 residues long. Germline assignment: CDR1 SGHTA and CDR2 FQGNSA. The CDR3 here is CASSSPGLFYNEQFF. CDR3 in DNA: TGTGCCAGCAGCTCGCCGGGACTCTTTTACAATGAGCAGTTCTTC.

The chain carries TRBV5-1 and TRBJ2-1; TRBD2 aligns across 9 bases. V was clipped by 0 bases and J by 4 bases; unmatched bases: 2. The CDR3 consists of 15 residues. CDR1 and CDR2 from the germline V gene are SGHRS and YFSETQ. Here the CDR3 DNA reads TGCGCCAGCAGCTTGGCTAGCGGGACTTACAATGAGCAGTTCTTC. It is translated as CASSLASGTYNEQFF.

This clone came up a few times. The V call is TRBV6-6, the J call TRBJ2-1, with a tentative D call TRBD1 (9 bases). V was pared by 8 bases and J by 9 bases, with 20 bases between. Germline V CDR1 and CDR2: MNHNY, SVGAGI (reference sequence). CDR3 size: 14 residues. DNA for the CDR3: TGTGCCAGCGCGCCGGGGGGGACAGGGCGTGAGCAGTTCTTC. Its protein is CASAPGGTGREQFF.

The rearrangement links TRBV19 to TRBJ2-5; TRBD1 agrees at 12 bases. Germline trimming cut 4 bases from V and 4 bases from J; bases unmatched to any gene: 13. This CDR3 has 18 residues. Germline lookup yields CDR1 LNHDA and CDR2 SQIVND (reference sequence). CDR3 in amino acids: CASSRSIPGQGARETQYF. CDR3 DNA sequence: TGTGCCAGTAGTAGATCTATACCGGGACAGGGGGCCCGAGAGACCCAGTACTTC.

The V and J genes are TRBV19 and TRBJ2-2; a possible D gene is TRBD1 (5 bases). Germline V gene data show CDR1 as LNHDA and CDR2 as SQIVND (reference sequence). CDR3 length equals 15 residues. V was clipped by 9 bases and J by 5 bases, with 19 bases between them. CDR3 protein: CASLTIGQGTGELFF. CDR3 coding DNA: TGTGCCAGCCTCACCATCGGACAAGGTACCGGGGAGCTGTTTTTT.

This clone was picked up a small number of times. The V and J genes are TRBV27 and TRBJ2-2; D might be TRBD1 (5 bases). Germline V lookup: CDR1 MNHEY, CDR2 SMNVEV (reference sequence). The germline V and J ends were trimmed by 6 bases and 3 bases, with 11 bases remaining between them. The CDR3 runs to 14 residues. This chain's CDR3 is CASRGKGYTGELFF. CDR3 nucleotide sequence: TGTGCCAGCAGGGGTAAGGGGTACACCGGGGAGCTGTTTTTT.

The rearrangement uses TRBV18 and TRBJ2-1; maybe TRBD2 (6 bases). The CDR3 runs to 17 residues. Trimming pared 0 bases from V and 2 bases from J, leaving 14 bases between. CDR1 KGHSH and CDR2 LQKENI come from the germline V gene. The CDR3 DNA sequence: TGTGCCAGCTCACCACCCCTCGGGGGAGCGGCCTACAATGAGCAGTTCTTC. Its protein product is CASSPPLGGAAYNEQFF.

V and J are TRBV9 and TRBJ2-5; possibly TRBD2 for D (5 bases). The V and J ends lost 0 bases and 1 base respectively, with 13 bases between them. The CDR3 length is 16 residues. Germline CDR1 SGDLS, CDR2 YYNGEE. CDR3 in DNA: TGTGCCAGCAGCGTAGGGTTCTCGGACTCCCAAGAGACCCAGTACTTC. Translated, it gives CASSVGFSDSQETQYF.

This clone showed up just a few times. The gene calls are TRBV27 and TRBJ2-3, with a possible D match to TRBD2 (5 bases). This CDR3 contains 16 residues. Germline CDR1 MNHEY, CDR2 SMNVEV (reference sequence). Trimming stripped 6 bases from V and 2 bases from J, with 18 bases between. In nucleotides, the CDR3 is TGTGCCAGCAGGAGGAGTCCGGGAAGCTACACAGATACGCAGTATTTT. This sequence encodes CASRRSPGSYTDTQYF.

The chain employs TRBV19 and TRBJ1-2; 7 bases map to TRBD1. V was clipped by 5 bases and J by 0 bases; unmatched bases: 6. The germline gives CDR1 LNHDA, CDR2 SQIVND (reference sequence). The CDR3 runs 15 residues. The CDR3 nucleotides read TGTGCCAGTAGTTTGGCAGGGGGTCCTAACTATGGCTACACCTTC. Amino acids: CASSLAGGPNYGYTF.

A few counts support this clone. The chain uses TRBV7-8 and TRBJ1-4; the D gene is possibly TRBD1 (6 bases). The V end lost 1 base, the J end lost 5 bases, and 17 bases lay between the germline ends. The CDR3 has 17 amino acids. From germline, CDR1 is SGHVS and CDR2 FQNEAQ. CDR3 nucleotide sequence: TGTGCCAGCAGCTTAGTCGCGGGGGCGGTTCTGAATGAAAAACTGTTTTTT. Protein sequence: CASSLVAGAVLNEKLFF.

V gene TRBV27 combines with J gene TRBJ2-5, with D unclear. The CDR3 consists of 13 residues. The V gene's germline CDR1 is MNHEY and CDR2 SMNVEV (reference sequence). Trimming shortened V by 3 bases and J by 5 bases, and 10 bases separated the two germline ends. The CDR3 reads CASSFTWRETQYF. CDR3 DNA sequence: TGTGCCAGCAGTTTCACCTGGCGGGAGACCCAGTACTTC.

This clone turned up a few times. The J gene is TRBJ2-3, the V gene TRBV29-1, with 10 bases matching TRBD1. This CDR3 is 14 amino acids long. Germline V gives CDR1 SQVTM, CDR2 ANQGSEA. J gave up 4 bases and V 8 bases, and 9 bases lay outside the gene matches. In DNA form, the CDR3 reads TGCAGCTCTCGGGACAGGGGATCTTCAGATACGCAGTATTTT. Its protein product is CSSRDRGSSDTQYF.